One sample yielded the 7 T cell receptor beta chains listed below, sequenced in a study of cytomegalovirus exposure and HLA in healthy donors. PCR amplification relied on 60 Vbeta primers (plus 13 Jbeta primers). Method: immunoSEQ multiplex PCR; TCRdb's copy keeps in-frame clones and lacks some. Among approximately 140,000 clones listed, 60% to 80% were seen once. Sequencing was performed on PBMCs. Every receptor here comes from a man in his forties in good health and CMV-seronegative.

V is TRBV30 and J is TRBJ1-5; TRBD1 agrees at 10 bases. J lost 6 bases, V lost 3 bases, and 11 bases had no gene match. The CDR3 has 16 residues. Germline V CDR1 and CDR2: GTSNPN, SVGIG (reference sequence). In DNA form, the CDR3 reads TGTGCCTGGAGCCGCAGGACAGGGGGATTTTCTCAGCCCCAGCATTTT. Its protein is CAWSRRTGGFSQPQHF.

J is TRBJ2-5 and V is TRBV9; TRBD1 is a possible D gene (6 bases). Trimming took 2 bases from V and 5 from J, leaving 13 bases between them. The germline V gene has CDR1 SGDLS and CDR2 YYNGEE. The CDR3 has 14 residues. DNA of the CDR3: TGTGCCAGCAGCGTGAACACAGGGCCCGAGACCCAGTACTTC. This translates into CASSVNTGPETQYF.

J is TRBJ1-1 and V is TRBV6-5; weak D call: TRBD1 (5 bases). Germline V gives CDR1 MNHEY, CDR2 SVGAGI. V was shortened by 2 bases and J by 10 bases, with 14 bases between the two germline ends. The CDR3 contains 13 residues. CDR3 loop: CASSYRAGWVAFF. The CDR3 DNA follows: TGTGCCAGCAGTTACAGGGCAGGGTGGGTAGCTTTCTTT.

The CDR3 nucleotides are TGTGCCATCAGGCCGGGACTAGCGGGGGGGCCGTCCTACAATGAGCAGTTCTTC. It translates to CAIRPGLAGGPSYNEQFF. The chain couples TRBV10-3 to TRBJ2-1; 16 bases line up with TRBD2. V lost 6 bases, J lost 1 base, and 6 bases stayed unmatched. The germline V gene encodes CDR1 ENHRY and CDR2 SYGVKD. CDR3 length equals 18 residues.

To note about this clone: Other DNA sequences within the sample encode an identical CDR3. The chain carries TRBV15 and TRBJ1-5, with 7 bases aligning to TRBD1. The CDR3 extends over 16 amino acids. The V gene end was trimmed by 2 bases and the J gene end by 0 bases; junction bases not matched to a gene: 4. CDR1 LNHNV and CDR2 YYDKDF come from the germline V gene (reference sequence). This CDR3 is CATSRLDRSSNQPQHF. As DNA, the CDR3 is TGTGCCACCAGCAGATTGGACAGGAGTAGCAATCAGCCCCAGCATTTT.

The J gene is TRBJ2-5, the V gene TRBV7-2; TRBD2 matches 8 bases. Germline V gene lookup returns CDR1 SGHTA and CDR2 FQGNSA. The CDR3 runs 16 residues. Trimming removed 2 bases from V and 5 bases from J; junction bases left unmatched: 10. The CDR3 sequence: CASSLMPTSGAETQYF. CDR3 sequence (DNA): TGTGCCAGCAGCTTAATGCCCACTAGCGGCGCGGAGACCCAGTACTTC.

The rearrangement uses TRBV5-1 and TRBJ2-2; 11 bases agree with TRBD1. The CDR3 runs to 15 residues. V was pared by 0 bases and J by 6 bases, with 1 base of the junction left unmatched. CDR1 and CDR2 (germline): SGHRS, YFSETQ. In DNA, the CDR3 is TGCGCCAGCAGCTTGGAGGGACAGGGGGCCGGGGAGCTGTTTTTT. Protein sequence: CASSLEGQGAGELFF. The full variable domain, its missing parts supplied by reference TRBV5-1 and TRBJ2-2, is KAGVTQTPRYLIKTRGQQVTLSCSPISGHRSVSWYQQTPGQGLQFLFEYFSETQRNKGNFPGRFSGRQFSNSRSEMNVSTLELGDSALYLCASSLEGQGAGELFFGEGSRLTVL.